This T cell receptor (beta chain) came from a study of cytomegalovirus exposure and HLA in healthy donors. Across the whole study: Around 80 million unique TCRs from HLA-typed donors were held in an early data release. Overall study findings and caveats: Researchers catalogued roughly 150 TCR beta chains as cytomegalovirus-associated. The authors later linked a missense DCLRE1C variant to TCR beta V- and J-gene trimming. As immune exposure information, only CMV serostatus was available.

Remarks on this clone: Its antigen is unidentified.

This PCR relied on a set of 60 Vbeta primers and 13 Jbeta primers. The protocol was immunoSEQ multiplex PCR, while the TCRdb copy is restricted to in-frame clones and leaves out a portion. This sample has about 150,000 clones; about three quarters occur once, and the top ten carry approximately 6.8%. From germline, CDR1 is KGHSH and CDR2 LQKENI. The CDR3 is made up of 15 amino acids. V dropped 0 bases and J dropped 6; count of bases not matched to a gene: 0. The chain combines TRBV18 with TRBJ2-2, with 11 bases lining up with TRBD1. Sequences were obtained from PBMCs. The receptor comes from a woman aged 40 to 55 in good health and CMV-seropositive. CDR3 in amino acids: CASSPPGQGAGELFF. The CDR3 DNA reads TGTGCCAGCTCACCACCGGGACAGGGGGCCGGGGAGCTGTTTTTT.